The 14 T cell receptor beta chains reported below all come from one sample, sequenced in a study of response to subunit inactivated influenza vaccine. TCRdb reprocessed the RT-PCR reads via MiXCR and lists one record per CDR3 protein. The table lists roughly 700,000 distinct CDR3 sequences, 14% of them singletons. This specimen consisted of PBMCs from blood, obtained 14 to 15 days before vaccination. The receptors were sampled from a man aged 50-60 years who received an inactivated influenza vaccine.

In its sample, this clonotype was seen a few times. The chain has TRBV7-2 and TRBJ2-7, with no clear D. Trimming shortened V by 1 base and J by 8 bases, and 21 bases separated the two germline ends. The CDR3 length is 16 residues. Germline V CDR1 and CDR2: SGHTA, FQGNSA. CDR3 bases: TGTGCCAGCAGCTTAGACCCCGGCAGCCAACCTTCCCAGCAGTACTTC. Protein product: CASSLDPGSQPSQQYF.

The V and J genes are TRBV5-5 and TRBJ1-1, with D possibly being TRBD1 (6 bases). Trimming left V 0 bases short and J 4 bases short, with 22 bases between. The V gene's germline CDR1 is SGHKS and CDR2 YYEKEE (reference sequence). The length of the CDR3 is 18 residues. This chain's CDR3 is CASSLVEFGGGGSTEAFF. For the CDR3, the DNA is TGTGCCAGCAGCTTGGTAGAATTCGGGGGAGGGGGGAGCACTGAAGCTTTCTTT.

This chain joins TRBV6-2 or TRBV6-3 and TRBJ2-3, with D perhaps matching TRBD1 (6 bases). V was pared by 6 bases and J by 1 base, with 14 bases between. The germline V gene has CDR1 MNHEY and CDR2 SVGEGT. This CDR3 contains 15 residues. CDR3 region: CASRETGGGTDTQYF. CDR3 DNA sequence: TGTGCCAGCAGAGAGACAGGCGGAGGCACAGATACGCAGTATTTT.

In its sample, this clonotype was seen a few times. This chain connects TRBV5-1 to TRBJ2-7; 10 bases agree with TRBD1. V lost 3 bases and J lost 1; bases outside the gene matches: 4. The CDR3 has 15 residues. Per germline, CDR1 SGHRS and CDR2 YFSETQ. The CDR3 is CASSSADRGSYEQYF. The CDR3 DNA sequence: TGCGCCAGCAGCTCCGCGGACAGGGGGTCCTACGAGCAGTACTTC.

The chain joins TRBV2 to TRBJ2-1; 13 positions match TRBD2. The CDR3 is 15 amino acids. The J segment lost 9 bases and the V segment lost 6 bases, leaving 8 bases of the junction unmatched. Germline-derived CDR1 and CDR2 are SNHLY and FYNNEI. CDR3 protein: CASSLGLAGLGEQFF. For the CDR3, the DNA is TGTGCCAGCAGCCTGGGACTAGCGGGGCTGGGTGAGCAGTTCTTC.

This clonotype has just a few counts. J is TRBJ1-2 and V is TRBV27; weak D call: TRBD1 (6 bases). The CDR3 covers 14 residues. Per germline, CDR1 MNHEY and CDR2 SMNVEV (reference sequence). V was pared by 5 bases and J by 5 bases, with 15 bases between. As DNA, the CDR3 is TGTGCCAGCAGTCGTTTACAGGGCTGGTATGGCTACACCTTC. Translating it yields CASSRLQGWYGYTF.

This clonotype was seen only a few times. The chain has TRBV5-1 and TRBJ2-7; D gene uncertain. Germline CDR1 SGHRS, CDR2 YFSETQ. Trimming took off 0 bases at V and 2 bases at J, with 12 bases between the two ends. The CDR3 runs 15 residues. The CDR3 sequence is CASSLGTGTTYEQYF. The CDR3 bases are TGCGCCAGCAGCTTGGGGACGGGCACTACCTACGAGCAGTACTTC.

This clonotype has a count of ten or more. This chain links TRBV20-1 with TRBJ1-1, with D unclear. Germline lookup yields CDR1 DFQATT and CDR2 SNEGSKA (reference sequence). V lost 3 bases and J lost 1, with 6 bases in between. CDR3 size: 12 residues. Written as DNA, the CDR3 is TGCAGTGCTAGTGGGAAGAACACTGAAGCTTTCTTT. It encodes CSASGKNTEAFF.

Here the CDR3 DNA reads TGTGCCAGCAACCAGGGACAGGGGGTCACCGGGGAGCTGTTTTTT. As protein: CASNQGQGVTGELFF. This chain links TRBV12-3 or TRBV12-4 with TRBJ2-2, with 11 bases matching TRBD1. The V gene end was trimmed by 7 bases and the J gene end by 4 bases; junction bases not matched to a gene: 5. The CDR3 is made up of 15 amino acids.

The V and J genes are TRBV5-1 and TRBJ2-7; 7 bases agree with TRBD1. The germline CDR1 and CDR2 sequences are SGHRS and YFSETQ. The CDR3 consists of 17 residues. V was clipped by 1 base and J by 4 bases; unmatched bases: 14. DNA of the CDR3: TGCGCCAGCAGCTTGCGGGCTACAGGGGCGATTGGATACGAGCAGTACTTC. It translates to CASSLRATGAIGYEQYF. Full variable domain (outside the CDR3, taken from reference TRBV5-1 and TRBJ2-7): KAGVTQTPRYLIKTRGQQVTLSCSPISGHRSVSWYQQTPGQGLQFLFEYFSETQRNKGNFPGRFSGRQFSNSRSEMNVSTLELGDSALYLCASSLRATGAIGYEQYFGPGTRLTVT.

The J gene is TRBJ2-3, the V gene TRBV3-1, with unresolved D. The CDR3 is made up of 14 amino acids. CDR1 and CDR2 from the germline V gene are LGHDT and YNNKEL (reference sequence). Between the trimmed V and J ends, which lost 0 bases and 4 bases, there was a span of 8 bases. The CDR3 loop is CASSQDLRPDTQYF. The CDR3, as DNA: TGTGCCAGCAGCCAAGATTTAAGGCCAGATACGCAGTATTTT.

The chain is built from TRBV15 and TRBJ2-7; no firm D call. The CDR3 totals 12 residues. Deletions cut 3 bases from V and 5 bases from J, with 8 bases between. Germline-derived CDR1 and CDR2 are LNHNV and YYDKDF (reference sequence). The CDR3 region is CATSSGWNEQYF. CDR3 coding DNA: TGTGCCACCAGCAGTGGGTGGAACGAGCAGTACTTC.

There are a few counts of this clonotype. DNA for the CDR3: TGCAGTGCTAGGGGGGGACCAGCGGGGGCCGTCCATAGCTCCTACAATGAGCAGTTCTTC. It yields the protein CSARGGPAGAVHSSYNEQFF. The rearrangement links TRBV20-1 to TRBJ2-1; 8 bases fit TRBD2. The CDR3 consists of 20 residues. V shed 3 bases, J shed 0 bases, and the junction held 19 bases outside the gene matches. Germline V lookup: CDR1 DFQATT, CDR2 SNEGSKA (reference sequence).

The J gene is TRBJ2-7, the V gene TRBV4-2; D might be TRBD1 (6 bases). Trimming stripped 3 bases from V and 2 bases from J, with 11 bases between. The CDR3 is 14 residues long. Germline CDR1 LGHNA, CDR2 YNFKEQ. This CDR3 reads CASSHQGSTYEQYF. CDR3 bases: TGTGCCAGCAGCCACCAGGGGAGTACCTACGAGCAGTACTTC.